This T cell receptor (beta chain) was obtained from a study of Ad26.COV2.S vaccination and SARS-CoV-2 variants. The CDR3 length is 17 residues. After removal of 3 bases from V and 3 bases from J, the junction contained 8 bases not matched to a gene. Germline CDR1 reads SGHDT; CDR2 reads YYEEEE. Study results and limitations: It was reported that spike-specific CD8+ and CD4+ T cell responses were substantially broad after vaccination. Estimates derived from TCR breadth and depth analyses may have underestimated total T cell responses. Vaccine recipients had higher spike-specific TCR breadth than placebo recipients.

Data came from immunoSEQ multiplex PCR; TCRdb stores just in-frame clones and leaves some out. The sample yields about 350,000 clones, more than 85% seen once. The treatment: around 19 received Ad26.COV2.S at low or high dose, single or two shots; roughly 5 received placebo; per-sample allocation not given. Day 63 after the first vaccine or placebo injection was the time point for sampling. A remark on this clone: The antigen remains unidentified.

The chain employs TRBV5-6 and TRBJ2-1; the match to TRBD2 covers 11 bases. The receptor was isolated from a person between 18 and 59 years old who received the Ad26.COV2.S COVID-19 vaccine or a placebo. The source material was peripheral blood, sampled in a trial of Ad26.COV2.S vaccine versus placebo. CDR3 sequence (DNA): TGTGCCAGCAGCTCTCAACTAGCGGGAGCCCTCTACAATGAGCAGTTCTTC. It codes for CASSSQLAGALYNEQFF. Complete variable domain (other parts from reference TRBV5-6 and TRBJ2-1): DAGVTQSPTHLIKTRGQQVTLRCSPKSGHDTVSWYQQALGQGPQFIFQYYEEEERQRGNFPDRFSGHQFPNYSSELNVNALLLGDSALYLCASSSQLAGALYNEQFFGPGTRLTVL.